This T cell receptor (beta chain) was found in a study of follicular helper T cells after annual influenza vaccination. The time point is: 2014-2015 season, pre-vaccination. Sorted blood CD4 subsets were sequenced before and after adults received seasonal inactivated influenza vaccine. The table came from immunoSEQ multiplex PCR; TCRdb's copy has only in-frame clones and leaves some out. The sample yields nearly 9,000 clones, more than 65% seen once. This CDR3 spans 17 amino acids. The rearrangement links TRBV21-1 to TRBJ2-5; the DNA was not compared with TRBD2, the D call given in the table. TRBV21-1 is annotated as a pseudogene. The starting material was CXCR5+ CD38- circulating T follicular helper cells from blood, obtained on the day of influenza vaccination. The subset here: circulating Tfh, non-naive CD4+CXCR5+PD-1+ (ICOS+CD38+ or ICOS-CD38-). The TCR originated in an adult who received the influenza vaccine. The CDR3 nucleotides are TGTGCCAGCAGCAAACCGGAGCGGGGGAGTACCCAAGAGACCCAGTACTTC. This translates into CASSKPERGSTQETQYF.